These 17 T cell receptor beta chains came from one sample sequenced in a study of T cells after yellow fever vaccination. TCRdb analysed the 5' RACE reads with MiXCR anew, one entry per CDR3 protein. In the table there are about 73,000 distinct CDR3 sequences, approximately 8% of which are singletons. The sequenced sample was CD8+ T cells sorted from PBMCs, obtained on the day of the yellow fever booster vaccination. The origin of the receptors is a man under 40 who received the YFV17D yellow fever vaccine.

The V gene is TRBV28, the J gene TRBJ2-1; 7 positions agree with TRBD2. V lost 5 bases, J lost 15 bases, and 16 bases stayed unmatched. Germline CDR1 is MDHEN and CDR2 is SYDVKM. The CDR3 has 14 residues. The CDR3 sequence: CASSPTGTNFWGFF. The CDR3 coding sequence is TGTGCCAGCAGTCCCACCGGGACTAACTTTTGGGGGTTCTTC.

J is TRBJ2-4 and V is TRBV12-3 or TRBV12-4; no firm D call. Deletions cut 6 bases from V and 9 bases from J, with 15 bases between. This CDR3 region has 13 residues. The CDR3 loop reads CASSLAPDGIQYF. DNA for the CDR3: TGTGCCAGCAGCCTCGCACCTGACGGCATTCAGTACTTC.

V and J are TRBV12-3 or TRBV12-4 and TRBJ2-5; 7 positions agree with TRBD2. The J segment lost 0 bases and the V segment lost 6 bases, leaving 1 base of the junction unmatched. The length of the CDR3 is 13 residues. The CDR3 protein is CASSRGDQETQYF. The CDR3 nucleotides are TGTGCCAGCAGCCGGGGGGACCAAGAGACCCAGTACTTC.

In regard to this clonotype: An end of the junction does not agree with germline; a read error may underlie this. The chain combines TRBV5-1 with TRBJ2-7, with 7 bases aligning to TRBD1. Germline V gene data show CDR1 as SGHRS and CDR2 as YFSETQ. The CDR3 covers 12 residues. The CDR3 DNA is TGCGCCAGCAGCAGGGACAGCTACGATCAGTACTTC. Translated, it gives CASSRDSYDQYF.

In its sample, this clonotype ranks as medium-sized (0.01 to 0.1%). The chain is built from TRBV7-9 and TRBJ1-2, with D unresolved. The CDR3 runs 11 residues. Germline CDR1 and CDR2: SEHNR and FQNEAQ (reference sequence). Deletions cut 5 bases from V and 8 bases from J, with 9 bases between. This chain's CDR3 is CASSPNIGYTF. The CDR3 DNA sequence: TGTGCCAGCAGCCCAAACATCGGCTACACCTTC.

This chain joins TRBV24-1 and TRBJ2-2; D may be TRBD1 or TRBD2 (5 bases each). This CDR3 is built from 15 residues. Trimming took 4 bases from V and 6 from J, leaving 14 bases between them. In germline, CDR1 is KGHDR, CDR2 SFDVKD. The chain's CDR3 is CATSESRGPPGELFF. Written as DNA, the CDR3 is TGTGCCACCAGTGAGAGCCGGGGCCCTCCCGGGGAGCTGTTTTTT.

At least ten counts were recorded for this clonotype. V usage is TRBV11-2 and J usage is TRBJ2-3, with D possibly matching TRBD2 (6 bases). The CDR3 runs to 15 residues. Germline CDR1 reads SGHAT; CDR2 reads FQNNGV. The V and J ends lost 1 base and 7 bases respectively, with 15 bases between them. In DNA, the CDR3 is TGTGCCAGCAGCTTAGGAGGCGGGGTACAATATACGCAGTATTTT. Translating gives CASSLGGGVQYTQYF.

The CDR3 sequence is CSARDSGSWSNEQFF. CDR3 bases: TGCAGTGCTAGAGATAGCGGGAGTTGGTCCAATGAGCAGTTCTTC. The genes are TRBV20-1 and TRBJ2-1; 9 bases are a match to TRBD2. From germline, CDR1 is DFQATT and CDR2 SNEGSKA (reference sequence). The CDR3 covers 15 residues. V gave up 0 bases and J gave up 6 bases; unmatched junction bases: 6.

This clonotype was observed many times. This sequence joins TRBV19 and TRBJ2-7; TRBD1 is a possible D gene (6 bases). Germline V gives CDR1 LNHDA, CDR2 SQIVND (reference sequence). V gave up 1 base and J gave up 3 bases, with 13 bases separating them. CDR3 length equals 15 residues. The CDR3: CASSIAPDSNYEQYF. Written as DNA, the CDR3 is TGTGCCAGTAGTATAGCCCCGGACAGTAACTACGAGCAGTACTTC. The full variable domain, with the rest looked up from reference TRBV19 and TRBJ2-7, is DGGITQSPKYLFRKEGQNVTLSCEQNLNHDAMYWYRQDPGQGLRLIYYSQIVNDFQKGDIAEGYSVSREKKESFPLTVTSAQKNPTAFYLCASSIAPDSNYEQYFGPGTRLTVT.

This sequence joins TRBV19 and TRBJ2-1, with TRBD2 matching over 8 bases. The germline gives CDR1 LNHDA, CDR2 SQIVND (reference sequence). V dropped 5 bases and J dropped 9; count of bases not matched to a gene: 15. The CDR3 extends over 16 amino acids. CDR3 coding DNA: TGTGCCAGTAGTCCATCGGGACTAGTAGGGGGTATTGAGCAGTTCTTC. This gives the protein CASSPSGLVGGIEQFF.

This chain links TRBV20-1 with TRBJ2-7; 12 bases are a match to TRBD1. The CDR3 totals 16 residues. Looked up from germline, CDR1 is DFQATT and CDR2 is SNEGSKA (reference sequence). The J segment lost 4 bases and the V segment lost 7 bases, leaving 14 bases of the junction unmatched. CDR3 amino acids: CSGTGTGGYPLYEQYF. The CDR3 nucleotides are TGCAGTGGGACCGGGACAGGGGGCTATCCACTGTACGAGCAGTACTTC.

Comments on this clonotype: This clone may be a read error of a much larger clone one base away. The CDR3 reads CASSEDFEQLF. The CDR3 coding sequence is TGTGCCAGCAGTGAAGACTTCGAGCAGCTCTTC. The chain links TRBV2 to TRBJ2-1; no reliable D call. The germline gives CDR1 SNHLY, CDR2 FYNNEI. The CDR3 has 11 amino acids.

This clonotype was seen repeatedly, ten times or more. The chain joins TRBV12-3 or TRBV12-4 to TRBJ2-1; TRBD2 is a possible D gene (6 bases). The CDR3 contains 14 residues. Trimming removed 10 bases at V and 10 bases at J, with 23 bases between. The DNA of the CDR3 is TGTGCCACCCTCTCGGGGGACTCCCGAGGGGAGCAGTTCTTC. The encoded protein is CATLSGDSRGEQFF.

This clonotype was detected many times. The rearrangement uses TRBV20-1 and TRBJ2-7, with 7 positions matching TRBD1. This CDR3 has 12 amino acids. Trimming removed 8 bases from V and 0 bases from J; junction bases left unmatched: 4. The germline V gene has CDR1 DFQATT and CDR2 SNEGSKA (reference sequence). The DNA of the CDR3 is TGCAGTTGGACAGGCAACTCCTACGAGCAGTACTTC. This encodes CSWTGNSYEQYF.

As DNA, the CDR3 is TGTGCCTGGAGTGGAGGGGGGGGACGCGCCTACAATGAGCAGTTCTTC. Its protein is CAWSGGGGRAYNEQFF. The chain uses TRBV30 and TRBJ2-1; possible D gene TRBD2, 7 bases. The germline V gene has CDR1 GTSNPN and CDR2 SVGIG (reference sequence). The V gene lost 1 base and the J gene lost 2 bases, with 15 bases spanning the gap. The CDR3 totals 16 residues.

V is TRBV23-1 and J is TRBJ2-1, with 15 bases that match TRBD2. TRBV23-1 is given ORF status, its function remaining uncertain. The CDR3 loop spans 16 amino acids. V shed 10 bases, J shed 10 bases, and the junction held 14 bases outside the gene matches. The CDR3 sequence is CATFKRGLAGGREQFF. For the CDR3, the DNA is TGCGCCACGTTTAAGAGGGGACTAGCGGGAGGACGAGAGCAGTTCTTC.

This clonotype was counted a few times. The chain employs TRBV7-6 and TRBJ2-3, with 9 positions matching TRBD2. CDR1 SGHVS and CDR2 FNYEAQ come from the germline V gene. V was clipped by 0 bases and J by 4 bases; unmatched bases: 5. The CDR3 spans 16 residues. CDR3 protein: CASSLALAGGPDTQYF. As DNA, the CDR3 is TGTGCCAGCAGCTTAGCGCTGGCGGGAGGGCCAGATACGCAGTATTTT.